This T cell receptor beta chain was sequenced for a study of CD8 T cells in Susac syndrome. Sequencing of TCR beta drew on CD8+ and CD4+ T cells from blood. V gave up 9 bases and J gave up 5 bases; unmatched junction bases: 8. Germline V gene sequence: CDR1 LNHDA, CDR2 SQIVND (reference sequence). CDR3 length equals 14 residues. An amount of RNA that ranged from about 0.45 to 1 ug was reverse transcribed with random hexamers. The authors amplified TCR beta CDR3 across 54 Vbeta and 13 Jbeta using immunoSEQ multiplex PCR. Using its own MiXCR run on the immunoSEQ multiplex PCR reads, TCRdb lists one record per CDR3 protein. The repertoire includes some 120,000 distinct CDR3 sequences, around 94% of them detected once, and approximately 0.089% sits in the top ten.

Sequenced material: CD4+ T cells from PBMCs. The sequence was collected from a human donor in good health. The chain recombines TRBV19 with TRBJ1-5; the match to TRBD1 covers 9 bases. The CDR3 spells CASSPTGGYQPQHF. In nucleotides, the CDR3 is TGTGCCAGCTCACCTACAGGGGGCTATCAGCCCCAGCATTTT.